The 24 T cell receptor beta chains below were found in one sample sequenced in a study of graft-versus-host responses after intestinal transplantation. For these receptors, no antigen is known. This table comes from immunoSEQ multiplex PCR, and its TCRdb copy is limited to in-frame clones, with some not included. Of under 65,000 clones listed, roughly 93% were seen once; the top ten hold roughly 0.4%. The input for sequencing was unstimulated CD4+ T cells sorted from spleen or lymph node cells, taken before transplant. The receptors derive from a human donor who was the organ donor for an intestinal transplant.

The chain joins TRBV19 to TRBJ2-3; 11 nucleotides line up with TRBD2. The CDR3 is 16 residues long. V shed 8 bases and J 0 bases; nucleotides not matched to a gene: 7. Germline V CDR1 and CDR2: LNHDA, SQIVND (reference sequence). CDR3 in amino acids: CASSLAGGLSTDTQYF. The CDR3 nucleotides are TGTGCCAGTTCTTTAGCGGGGGGGCTGAGCACAGATACGCAGTATTTT.

The V and J genes are TRBV5-1 and TRBJ2-5, with a tentative D call TRBD2 (7 bases). V dropped 0 bases and J dropped 2 bases, with 17 bases sitting between them. The CDR3 runs to 17 residues. Germline V gene data show CDR1 as SGHRS and CDR2 as YFSETQ. The CDR3 loop is CASSLAVGGARQETQYF. CDR3 coding DNA: TGCGCCAGCAGCTTGGCCGTTGGGGGGGCCCGTCAAGAGACCCAGTACTTC.

The rearrangement uses TRBV14 and TRBJ1-4, with D unclear. The CDR3 spans 14 residues. V was cut by 4 bases and J by 5 bases, with 11 bases left in between. CDR1 and CDR2 from the germline V gene are SGHDN and FVKESK. CDR3: CASSLVGSNEKLFF. CDR3 bases: TGTGCCAGCAGCCTGGTCGGTTCGAATGAAAAACTGTTTTTT.

V and J are TRBV6-1 and TRBJ1-1; D remains ambiguous. Trimming pared 2 bases from V and 9 bases from J, leaving 10 bases between. Germline V gene data show CDR1 as MNHNS and CDR2 as SASEGT. The CDR3 spans 12 residues. This CDR3 reads CASSEPGYKAFF. The DNA for the CDR3 is TGTGCCAGCAGTGAACCGGGCTATAAAGCTTTCTTT.

The genes are TRBV4-2 and TRBJ2-1; 7 bases map to TRBD2. J lost 9 bases, V lost 4 bases, and 3 bases had no gene match. Germline CDR1 is LGHNA and CDR2 is YNFKEQ. This CDR3 contains 12 residues. The DNA for the CDR3 is TGTGCCAGCAGCCGCAGCGGGGTTGAGCAGTTCTTC. This sequence encodes CASSRSGVEQFF.

Only one count was recorded for this clone. The genes are TRBV29-1 and TRBJ1-2, with D unclear. The germline V gene encodes CDR1 SQVTM and CDR2 ANQGSEA. CDR3 length equals 12 residues. Trimming took off 4 bases at V and 1 base at J, with 7 bases between the two ends. The CDR3, as DNA: TGCAGCGTTGTGCACGGTAACTATGGCTACACCTTC. As protein: CSVVHGNYGYTF.

As DNA, the CDR3 is TGTGCCAGCAGCCCCTTGGGACCTTTGGGGCGGCTGCGACCCTACGAGCAGTACTTC. It specifies CASSPLGPLGRLRPYEQYF. This sequence joins TRBV7-9 and TRBJ2-7, with D possibly called TRBD1 or TRBD2 (5 bases each). Germline CDR1 reads SEHNR; CDR2 reads FQNEAQ (reference sequence). This CDR3 has 19 residues. Between the trimmed V and J ends, which lost 5 bases and 2 bases, there was a span of 28 bases.

CDR3 in amino acids: CSASTNTEAFF. CDR3 nucleotides: TGCAGTGCTAGCACGAACACTGAAGCTTTCTTT. V is TRBV20-1 and J is TRBJ1-1; D unresolved. Germline loops: CDR1 DFQATT, CDR2 SNEGSKA (reference sequence). This CDR3 is built from 11 residues. Deletions cut 3 bases from V and 1 base from J, with 3 bases between.

Worth noting for this clone: One end of the junction varies from germline; a read error may be responsible. Other DNA variants within this sample encode the same CDR3. The V gene is TRBV7-2, the J gene TRBJ2-5, with TRBD2 matching 7 bases. Germline values: CDR1 SGHTA, CDR2 FQGNSA. This CDR3 contains 17 residues. The DNA of the CDR3 is TGTGCAAGCAGCCACCGTTATCTACAGCGGGGTCAAGAGACCCAGTACTTC. Protein sequence: CASSHRYLQRGQETQYF.

The rearrangement links TRBV5-5 to TRBJ1-3; D is unresolved. The CDR3 is made up of 14 amino acids. The germline gives CDR1 SGHKS, CDR2 YYEKEE (reference sequence). V was pared by 1 base and J by 0 bases, with 5 bases between. The CDR3 sequence is CASSLSDSGNTIYF. CDR3 DNA sequence: TGTGCCAGCAGCTTGTCCGACTCTGGAAACACCATATATTTT.

The gene calls are TRBV5-1 and TRBJ2-3; either TRBD1 or TRBD2 may fit D (5 bases each). The V end lost 9 bases, the J end lost 3 bases, and 20 bases lay between the germline ends. The CDR3 is made up of 15 amino acids. Germline assignment: CDR1 SGHRS and CDR2 YFSETQ. The CDR3 bases are TGCGCCACCCGCCCCGGGGCGGTATGGACAGATACGCAGTATTTT. This codes for CATRPGAVWTDTQYF.

V and J are TRBV12-5 and TRBJ2-1; D is unresolved. Trimming took off 3 bases at V and 4 bases at J, with 7 bases between the two ends. Germline V gene lookup returns CDR1 LGHNT and CDR2 FRNRAP. The CDR3 is 13 amino acids. CDR3 in amino acids: CASGFGRYNEQFF. In nucleotides, the CDR3 is TGTGCTAGTGGTTTCGGCAGGTACAATGAGCAGTTCTTC.

This clone was detected once. This chain connects TRBV2 to TRBJ2-5; maybe TRBD1 (7 bases). The CDR3 runs to 15 residues. Germline V gene lookup returns CDR1 SNHLY and CDR2 FYNNEI. V was shortened by 6 bases and J by 1 base, with 15 bases between the two germline ends. CDR3 coding DNA: TGTGCCAGCAGGGAGGGGGCCACTCTCCAAGAGACCCAGTACTTC. It yields the protein CASREGATLQETQYF.

Comment on this clone: Its ends do not fully match the called genes, so a read error is possible. This chain uses TRBV7-2 with TRBJ1-2; unclear D gene. The length of the CDR3 is 14 residues. CDR1 and CDR2 from the germline V gene are SGHTA and FQGNSA. The CDR3: CASSLVEGNYVYTF. The CDR3, as DNA: TGTGCCAGCAGCTTAGTCGAGGGTAACTATGTCTACACCTTC. The full variable domain, rest sourced from reference TRBV7-2 and TRBJ1-2, is GAGVSQSPSNKVTEKGKDVELRCDPISGHTALYWYRQSLGQGLEFLIYFQGNSAPDKSGLPSDRFSAERTGGSVSTLTIQRTQQEDSAVYLCASSLVEGNYVYTFGSGTRLTVV.

This clone was counted only a few times. The chain carries TRBV6-5 and TRBJ2-7; possibly TRBD2 for D (6 bases). This CDR3 contains 15 residues. The ends were cut back, 0 bases at V and 2 bases at J, with 11 bases in the middle. Per germline, CDR1 MNHEY and CDR2 SVGAGI. This CDR3 reads CASSYSGRGPYEQYF. In nucleotides, the CDR3 is TGTGCCAGCAGTTACTCGGGGCGGGGCCCCTACGAGCAGTACTTC.

V usage is TRBV25-1 and J usage is TRBJ2-5; TRBD2 might be the D (5 bases). The assigned J gene may be wrong: the sequence end matches TRBJ2-7 better. The CDR3 loop spans 15 amino acids. The V gene's germline CDR1 is MGHDK and CDR2 SYGVNS. The CDR3 DNA is TGTGCCAGCAGTCCTAGCACCCTTCTCTCCTACGAGCAGTACTTC. This codes for CASSPSTLLSYEQYF.

V and J are TRBV4-2 and TRBJ2-3; D unresolved. Germline assignment: CDR1 LGHNA and CDR2 YNFKEQ. V lost 0 bases and J 1 base, leaving 8 bases between the germline ends. The CDR3 is 15 residues long. In nucleotides, the CDR3 is TGTGCCAGCAGCCAAGATTTGGCAGGCACAGATACGCAGTATTTT. As protein: CASSQDLAGTDTQYF.

The rearrangement uses TRBV19 and TRBJ1-2, with no clear D. Trimming took 0 bases from V and 5 from J, leaving 13 bases between them. The length of the CDR3 is 15 residues. The germline gives CDR1 LNHDA, CDR2 SQIVND (reference sequence). The CDR3 DNA reads TGTGCCAGTAGTATAGACTGGACGGGAGTATATGGCTACACCTTC. This translates into CASSIDWTGVYGYTF.

This sequence joins TRBV2 and TRBJ1-5; D ambiguous. The V and J ends lost 3 bases and 0 bases respectively, with 15 bases between them. CDR1 and CDR2 (germline): SNHLY, FYNNEI. The CDR3 covers 17 residues. CDR3 sequence reads: CASSDFGGRHSNQPQHF. CDR3 coding DNA: TGTGCCAGCAGTGATTTTGGCGGCAGACATAGCAATCAGCCCCAGCATTTT.

The chain carries TRBV19 and TRBJ1-5; a possible D gene is TRBD1 (6 bases). The CDR3 contains 16 residues. V lost 1 base, J lost 4 bases, and 14 bases lay in between. From germline, CDR1 is LNHDA and CDR2 SQIVND (reference sequence). The DNA of the CDR3 is TGTGCCAGTAGTATAGGCGCCTCAGGGGTTAATCAGCCCCAGCATTTT. Protein sequence: CASSIGASGVNQPQHF.

V is TRBV18 and J is TRBJ1-1, with TRBD1 as a possible D gene (6 bases). CDR1 is KGHSH and CDR2 is LQKENI in the germline V gene. V was clipped by 5 bases and J by 2 bases, with 12 bases between them. The CDR3 loop spans 14 amino acids. In DNA form, the CDR3 reads TGTGCCAGCTCAAGACAGGTCTCAAACACTGAAGCTTTCTTT. Encoded protein: CASSRQVSNTEAFF.

CDR3 in amino acids: CASSLGSGGLSYEQYF. CDR3 nucleotides: TGTGCCAGCAGCTTAGGAAGCGGGGGGCTTTCCTACGAGCAGTACTTC. V and J are TRBV7-9 and TRBJ2-7; 9 nucleotides match TRBD2. The CDR3 length is 16 residues. V lost 1 base to trimming and J lost 1 base; unmatched junction nucleotides: 5. Germline V lookup: CDR1 SEHNR, CDR2 FQNEAQ (reference sequence).

The chain carries TRBV30 and TRBJ2-6; D is uncertain. Germline-derived CDR1 and CDR2 are GTSNPN and SVGIG (reference sequence). This CDR3 is 14 amino acids long. Trimming removed 1 base at V and 4 bases at J, with 8 bases between. CDR3 region: CAWSEVSGANVLTF. The CDR3 DNA reads as TGTGCCTGGAGTGAGGTTTCCGGGGCCAACGTCCTGACTTTC.

The rearrangement uses TRBV5-1 and TRBJ2-7; 10 nucleotides agree with TRBD2. Germline V lookup: CDR1 SGHRS, CDR2 YFSETQ. The ends lost 4 bases at V and 0 bases at J; junction bases unmatched: 4. This CDR3 has 15 residues. CDR3 DNA sequence: TGCGCCAGCAGCCGTAGCGGGGGGCCCTCCTACGAGCAGTACTTC. This encodes CASSRSGGPSYEQYF.